The T cell receptor beta chain under discussion was sequenced for a study of blood T cell repertoires in COVID-19. Study in general: Collection of acute and convalescent COVID-19 samples took place in the United States, Italy and Spain. In each case, the material was cDNA or gDNA derived from T cells, B-cell-depleted T cells, or PBMCs.

In the original processing: From reference gene primer amplification, estimates of nucleated cell counts were derived. Profiled with immunoSEQ multiplex PCR; TCRdb holds only in-frame clones, not every one. D and trimming come from the DNA, and the V and J calls and clone size come from that table. The top ten hold more than 8.5% of the sample, which has about 15,000 clones, about 91% seen once. The V and J ends lost 4 bases and 2 bases, in that order; junction bases with no gene match: 10. This CDR3 contains 17 residues. Germline V gene sequence: CDR1 WSHSY, CDR2 SAAADI. The source is a human donor in a cohort sampled during active COVID-19. This chain links TRBV10-2 with TRBJ1-5; 8 bases are shared with TRBD1. Sample: peripheral blood. The CDR3 is CASSGPGGRGGNQPQHF. For the CDR3, the DNA is TGCGCCAGCAGTGGTCCAGGGGGCAGGGGAGGCAATCAGCCCCAGCATTTT.